One and the same sample provided the 15 T cell receptor beta chains below, sequenced in a study of technical replicates of blood from a few donors. Profiled with immunoSEQ multiplex PCR; TCRdb holds only in-frame clones, not every one. The sample contains around 78,000 clones, approximately 93% of which appear only once. Sample: T cells isolated from PBMCs. The receptors stem from a human donor in good health.

The chain is built from TRBV6-5 and TRBJ1-5; D not resolved. CDR3 length: 14 residues. Germline lookup yields CDR1 MNHEY and CDR2 SVGAGI. With 5 bases removed from V and 2 bases from J, the gap between germline ends came to 10 bases. The CDR3 loop reads CASSRMGGNQPQHF. The CDR3 nucleotides read TGTGCCAGCAGTCGGATGGGAGGCAATCAGCCCCAGCATTTT.

The chain joins TRBV27 to TRBJ2-7; D is perhaps TRBD2 (6 bases). Trimming cost V 6 bases and J 5 bases, with 8 bases left between them. The CDR3 runs to 11 residues. The germline gives CDR1 MNHEY, CDR2 SMNVEV (reference sequence). The CDR3, as DNA: TGTGCCAGCAGGACTAGGAACGAGCAGTACTTC. Its protein is CASRTRNEQYF.

The J gene is TRBJ2-7, the V gene TRBV6-5, with TRBD2 matching 7 bases. J lost 4 bases, V lost 2 bases, and 8 bases had no gene match. CDR1 and CDR2 from the germline V gene are MNHEY and SVGAGI. This CDR3 contains 15 residues. CDR3 coding DNA: TGTGCCAGCAGTTACAGGCCTAGCGGACGATACGAGCAGTACTTC. Its protein is CASSYRPSGRYEQYF.

The chain carries TRBV6-6 and TRBJ2-1, with a tentative D call TRBD2 (7 bases). Germline V gene data show CDR1 as MNHNY and CDR2 as SVGAGI (reference sequence). The CDR3 consists of 16 residues. V lost 0 bases to trimming and J lost 7 bases, with 16 bases between them. CDR3 loop: CASSYSMGGGANEQFF. In DNA form, the CDR3 reads TGTGCCAGCAGTTACTCGATGGGAGGGGGGGCAAATGAGCAGTTCTTC.

This rearrangement joins TRBV5-6 to TRBJ2-7; no clear D gene. The V and J ends lost 4 bases and 0 bases respectively, with 11 bases between them. The CDR3 consists of 14 residues. Germline CDR1 is SGHDT and CDR2 is YYEEEE. The CDR3 is CASSPGTSSYEQYF. In DNA form, the CDR3 reads TGTGCCAGCAGCCCAGGAACGAGCTCCTACGAGCAGTACTTC.

This chain connects TRBV14 to TRBJ1-2; weak D call: TRBD1 (5 bases). The CDR3 spans 15 residues. Per the germline V gene, CDR1 is SGHDN and CDR2 is FVKESK. The germline V and J ends were trimmed by 0 bases and 8 bases, with 16 bases remaining between them. In nucleotides, the CDR3 is TGTGCCAGCAGCCAAGATTGGAGCCTGGACAAAGGCTACACCTTC. Translation gives CASSQDWSLDKGYTF.

V usage is TRBV25-1 and J usage is TRBJ2-1, with TRBD1 matching 7 bases. The CDR3 totals 15 residues. V trimming: 8 bases; J trimming: 8 bases; junction bases outside the gene matches: 15. Germline-derived CDR1 and CDR2 are MGHDK and SYGVNS. The CDR3 DNA is TGTGCCAGCGCTCAGGGACAGTTTTCCATACATGAGCAGTTCTTC. Translation gives CASAQGQFSIHEQFF.

The gene calls are TRBV13 and TRBJ1-5, with D hard to call. From germline, CDR1 is PRHDT and CDR2 FYEKMQ (reference sequence). CDR3 size: 16 residues. The V end was cut by 2 bases, the J end by 0 bases, with 11 bases between. The CDR3 reads CASSLRSSGSNQPQHF. The CDR3 nucleotides read TGTGCCAGCAGCTTACGCTCCTCCGGTAGCAATCAGCCCCAGCATTTT.

This sequence joins TRBV10-3 and TRBJ1-2, with TRBD1 matching over 9 bases. This CDR3 has 14 residues. The V gene end was trimmed by 6 bases and the J gene end by 3 bases; junction bases not matched to a gene: 5. Looked up from germline, CDR1 is ENHRY and CDR2 is SYGVKD. This CDR3 is CAIRPGQGHYGYTF. The CDR3 nucleotides are TGTGCCATCAGGCCGGGACAGGGTCACTATGGCTACACCTTC.

The rearrangement links TRBV19 to TRBJ2-1; TRBD2 aligns across 11 bases. The germline V gene has CDR1 LNHDA and CDR2 SQIVND (reference sequence). This CDR3 spans 15 amino acids. Trimming took 6 bases from V and 6 from J; bases not matched to a gene: 7. CDR3 region: CASSFTSGRVNEQFF. CDR3 DNA: TGTGCCAGTAGCTTTACTAGCGGGAGAGTCAATGAGCAGTTCTTC.

The V gene is TRBV19, the J gene TRBJ2-7; 8 positions match TRBD1. CDR1 and CDR2 (germline): LNHDA, SQIVND (reference sequence). J was trimmed by 5 bases and V by 5 bases; bases with no gene match: 11. CDR3 length equals 15 residues. Here the CDR3 DNA reads TGTGCCAGTAGTCCCGGGACAGGAGGGTTCCACGAGCAGTACTTC. It is translated as CASSPGTGGFHEQYF.

The V call is TRBV27, the J call TRBJ2-7; 8 nucleotides agree with TRBD1. V shed 4 bases and J 3 bases; nucleotides not matched to a gene: 2. The CDR3 totals 13 residues. Germline CDR1 reads MNHEY; CDR2 reads SMNVEV (reference sequence). The CDR3 here is CASSSGTGYEQYF. The CDR3 nucleotides are TGTGCCAGCAGTTCCGGGACAGGCTACGAGCAGTACTTC.

The chain is built from TRBV28 and TRBJ1-1; D is possibly TRBD1 (5 bases). Germline CDR1 and CDR2: MDHEN and SYDVKM. The CDR3 totals 14 residues. Trimming shortened V by 3 bases and J by 3 bases, and 11 bases separated the two germline ends. The DNA of the CDR3 is TGTGCCAGCAGTTTCAGGGTAAGGGACACTGAAGCTTTCTTT. It yields the protein CASSFRVRDTEAFF. Looking up the rest from reference TRBV28 and TRBJ1-1 gives the full variable domain: DVKVTQSSRYLVKRTGEKVFLECVQDMDHENMFWYRQDPGLGLRLIYFSYDVKMKEKGDIPEGYSVSREKKERFSLILESASTNQTSMYLCASSFRVRDTEAFFGQGTRLTVV.

The chain links TRBV6-5 to TRBJ2-3; tentative D call: TRBD1 (6 bases). V lost 6 bases to trimming and J lost 5 bases, with 18 bases between them. CDR3 length equals 15 residues. Germline-derived CDR1 and CDR2 are MNHEY and SVGAGI. CDR3 residues: CASSPKFDRRDTQYF. The CDR3 nucleotides are TGTGCCAGCAGCCCCAAGTTTGACAGGCGAGATACGCAGTATTTT.

V usage is TRBV5-8 and J usage is TRBJ2-1, with D perhaps TRBD2 (6 bases). From germline, CDR1 is SGHTS and CDR2 YDEGEE. The CDR3 is 12 residues long. V gave up 3 bases and J gave up 6 bases, with 7 bases separating them. CDR3 nucleotide sequence: TGTGCCAGCAGCTGGAGGGGCAATGAGCAGTTCTTC. Amino acid sequence: CASSWRGNEQFF.